Presented here are 15 T cell receptor beta chains from one specimen sequenced in a study of blood T cells in healthy people across ages. With a J-beta primer mix and a sample-barcoded 5' primer, a second PCR ran about 6 to 11 cycles. From the 5' RACE reads, TCRdb called clonotypes with MiXCR, one entry per CDR3 protein. The data show 550,000 to 600,000 distinct CDR3 sequences, around 48% seen once. The sample comprised blood. The origin of the receptors is a man of 80 years or more in good health.

The chain has TRBV7-2 and TRBJ2-7; possible D gene TRBD2, 5 bases. There are 16 residues in the CDR3. The V end was cut by 5 bases, the J end by 2 bases, with 19 bases between. Germline V lookup: CDR1 SGHTA, CDR2 FQGNSA. CDR3 nucleotide sequence: TGTGCCAGCAGCCTACTAGGCGGCAGAGAAGCCTACGAGCAGTACTTC. Translating it yields CASSLLGGREAYEQYF.

The chain links TRBV30 to TRBJ2-1, with D unresolved. Germline CDR1 is GTSNPN and CDR2 is SVGIG (reference sequence). Trimming left V 2 bases short and J 0 bases short, with 8 bases between. The CDR3 extends over 14 amino acids. The CDR3 spells CAWSSPHSYNEQFF. In nucleotides, the CDR3 is TGTGCCTGGAGTTCCCCCCACTCCTACAATGAGCAGTTCTTC. The full variable domain, in which reference TRBV30 and TRBJ2-1 provide the parts outside the CDR3, is SQTIHQWPATLVQPVGSPLSLECTVEGTSNPNLYWYRQAAGRGLQLLFYSVGIGQISSEVPQNLSASRPQDRQFILSSKKLLLSDSGFYLCAWSSPHSYNEQFFGPGTRLTVL.

The chain carries TRBV6-6 and TRBJ2-7; weak D call: TRBD1 (6 bases). Germline V gene data show CDR1 as MNHNY and CDR2 as SVGAGI (reference sequence). The V end lost 0 bases, the J end lost 4 bases, and 13 bases lay between the germline ends. The CDR3 consists of 15 residues. The DNA for the CDR3 is TGTGCCAGCAGTTACTCGAGGGGGAGTCGGTACGAGCAGTACTTC. This translates into CASSYSRGSRYEQYF.

This clonotype was seen more than once but under ten times. The V gene is TRBV5-1, the J gene TRBJ1-6; 8 positions agree with TRBD1. The CDR3 length is 17 residues. Trimming cost V 4 bases and J 0 bases; bases outside gene matches: 6. CDR1 is SGHRS, CDR2 YFSETQ, per germline. CDR3 sequence (DNA): TGCGCCAGCAGCAACCGGGACAGGAGCTCCTATAATTCACCCCTCCACTTT. It codes for CASSNRDRSSYNSPLHF. Complete variable domain (other parts from reference TRBV5-1 and TRBJ1-6): KAGVTQTPRYLIKTRGQQVTLSCSPISGHRSVSWYQQTPGQGLQFLFEYFSETQRNKGNFPGRFSGRQFSNSRSEMNVSTLELGDSALYLCASSNRDRSSYNSPLHFGNGTRLTVT.

As for this clonotype: The junction shows a germline mismatch at one end, possibly a read error. The rearrangement joins TRBV7-9 to TRBJ2-7; 8 positions agree with TRBD2. The germline V gene has CDR1 SEHNR and CDR2 FQNEAQ (reference sequence). This CDR3 region has 14 residues. The CDR3 sequence: CASSIAGSAYEQYF. CDR3 bases: TGTGCCAGCAGCATAGCGGGATCAGCCTACGAGCAGTACTTC. Filled out from reference TRBV7-9 and TRBJ2-7, the complete variable domain reads DTGVSQNPRHKITKRGQNVTFRCDPISEHNRLYWYRQTLGQGPEFLTYFQNEAQLEKSRLLSDRFSAERPKGSFSTLEIQRTEQGDSAMYLCASSIAGSAYEQYFGPGTRLTVT.

The chain carries TRBV28 and TRBJ1-3; D not resolved. Trimming left V 6 bases short and J 2 bases short, with 14 bases between. Germline CDR1 is MDHEN and CDR2 is SYDVKM. This CDR3 spans 15 amino acids. The CDR3 protein is CASRESRGTGNTIYF. The CDR3, as DNA: TGTGCCAGCAGGGAAAGCCGGGGAACTGGAAACACCATATATTTT.

This sequence joins TRBV20-1 and TRBJ1-2; D call uncertain. The CDR3 covers 13 residues. Germline loops: CDR1 DFQATT, CDR2 SNEGSKA (reference sequence). Trimming took off 6 bases at V and 9 bases at J, with 20 bases between the two ends. For the CDR3, the DNA is TGCAGTGCCGACCCACTTATGGAGCTCAGCTACACCTTC. Its protein is CSADPLMELSYTF.

This sequence joins TRBV10-3 and TRBJ2-7; TRBD2 matches 7 bases. The CDR3 contains 15 residues. Germline V gene lookup returns CDR1 ENHRY and CDR2 SYGVKD. The ends lost 6 bases at V and 0 bases at J; junction bases unmatched: 8. The CDR3, as DNA: TGTGCCATCAGGGCTGAGCGGACTAGCTCCTACGAGCAGTACTTC. This codes for CAIRAERTSSYEQYF.

This clonotype has just a few counts. This sequence joins TRBV20-1 and TRBJ2-7; D gene ambiguous. This CDR3 contains 16 residues. Germline assignment: CDR1 DFQATT and CDR2 SNEGSKA (reference sequence). Trimming removed 0 bases at V and 0 bases at J, with 15 bases between. CDR3 DNA: TGCAGTGCTAGAGATTGGGAAGCGTCTTTCTCCTACGAGCAGTACTTC. Translating gives CSARDWEASFSYEQYF.

V and J are TRBV29-1 and TRBJ2-5, with 12 bases that match TRBD2. This CDR3 comprises 13 residues. Unmatched junction bases numbered 11, after V lost 7 bases and J lost 11 bases. The germline V gene encodes CDR1 SQVTM and CDR2 ANQGSEA. For the CDR3, the DNA is TGCAGCGCCGCGACTAGCGGGAGCAATGAGCAGTACTTC. This sequence encodes CSAATSGSNEQYF.

DNA for the CDR3: TGTGCCATCAGTGGATGGGACGGCCCCGGTGGCTACACCTTC. This gives the protein CAISGWDGPGGYTF. This chain connects TRBV10-3 to TRBJ1-2; weak D call: TRBD1 (5 bases). Trimming took off 4 bases at V and 7 bases at J, with 16 bases between the two ends. This CDR3 has 14 residues. CDR1 is ENHRY, CDR2 SYGVKD, per germline.

The gene calls are TRBV7-8 and TRBJ2-1, with 11 bases identical to TRBD2. CDR1 is SGHVS and CDR2 is FQNEAQ in the germline V gene. The CDR3 sequence is 19 residues long. The ends lost 0 bases at V and 0 bases at J; junction bases unmatched: 7. In DNA, the CDR3 is TGTGCCAGCAGCTTAGCTAGCGGGAGGGCCCCGAGCTCCTACAATGAGCAGTTCTTC. It encodes CASSLASGRAPSSYNEQFF. The variable domain in full, completed from reference TRBV7-8 and TRBJ2-1, reads GAGVSQSPRYKVAKRGQDVALRCDPISGHVSLFWYQQALGQGPEFLTYFQNEAQLDKSGLPSDRFFAERPEGSVSTLKIQRTQQEDSAVYLCASSLASGRAPSSYNEQFFGPGTRLTVL.

V usage is TRBV12-3 or TRBV12-4 and J usage is TRBJ2-1; D remains unclear. Trimming pared 6 bases from V and 8 bases from J, leaving 17 bases between. The CDR3 is made up of 14 amino acids. The CDR3 here is CASRPQTLRDEQFF. The CDR3 DNA reads TGTGCCAGCAGACCCCAGACCCTCCGCGATGAGCAGTTCTTC.

In this sample, this clonotype turned up many times. This chain links TRBV20-1 with TRBJ1-2; D unclear. The CDR3 has 13 residues. Germline values: CDR1 DFQATT, CDR2 SNEGSKA (reference sequence). Trimming pared 1 base from V and 2 bases from J, leaving 8 bases between. CDR3 DNA: TGCAGTGCTAGAGGGGCGGAAAACTATGGCTACACCTTC. Its translation is CSARGAENYGYTF.

The V and J genes are TRBV5-1 and TRBJ2-1, with TRBD1 matching over 7 bases. The ends lost 4 bases at V and 6 bases at J; junction bases unmatched: 7. The CDR3 is 14 residues long. The germline CDR1 and CDR2 sequences are SGHRS and YFSETQ. CDR3 sequence: CASSAAGTVNEQFF. The CDR3 DNA is TGCGCCAGCAGCGCCGCCGGGACAGTCAATGAGCAGTTCTTC.